A selection of T cell receptor beta chains follows, all from one sample in a study of T cells in narcolepsy. The data were produced by immunoSEQ multiplex PCR, yet TCRdb's version contains in-frame clones alone and is incomplete. Altogether about 30,000 clones are present, around 83% being singletons, with the ten largest covering 0.55% to 0.8%. The specimen sequenced was memory (CD45RA-) CD4+ T cells from blood. Source of these receptors: a human donor in good health. Both conserved end residues are part of each CDR3. Each record gives: V gene, D gene, J gene, clone size, CDR3 protein, CDR3 DNA. A D gene is named only where the DNA matches it firmly. Where a row states a size, it is once, few, many or the class of an expanded clone; other rows omit it.

V: TRBV9; D: -; J: TRBJ2-3; size: few; CDR3: CASSVVPRLDTQYF; DNA: TGTGCCAGCAGCGTAGTTCCACGACTGGATACGCAGTATTTT
V: TRBV5-1; D: -; J: TRBJ2-5; size: -; CDR3: CASRQGNQETQYF; DNA: TGCGCCAGCAGACAGGGAAACCAAGAGACCCAGTACTTC
V: TRBV28; D: -; J: TRBJ1-2; size: -; CDR3: CASSLAGVNYGYTF; DNA: TGTGCCAGCAGTTTGGCAGGGGTTAACTATGGCTACACCTTC
V: TRBV11-3; D: -; J: TRBJ1-1; size: -; CDR3: CASSLRRNTEAFF; DNA: TGTGCCAGCAGCTTGCGCAGGAACACTGAAGCTTTCTTT
V: TRBV2; D: -; J: TRBJ1-6; size: -; CDR3: CASSGLGLVGSPLHF; DNA: TGTGCCAGCAGTGGGCTGGGGTTAGTGGGTTCACCCCTCCACTTT
V: TRBV20-1; D: -; J: TRBJ2-7; size: -; CDR3: CSASGAYEQYF; DNA: TGCAGTGCTAGTGGGGCCTACGAGCAGTACTTC
V: TRBV6-5; D: -; J: TRBJ2-1; size: -; CDR3: CASSNSRAAQFF; DNA: TGTGCCAGCAGTAATAGTAGGGCCGCGCAGTTCTTC
V: TRBV10-3; D: TRBD1; J: TRBJ1-1; size: -; CDR3: CAISESRGQFNTEAFF; DNA: TGTGCCATCAGTGAGTCGAGGGGACAGTTTAACACTGAAGCTTTCTTT
V: TRBV30; D: -; J: TRBJ1-1; size: few; CDR3: CAWDFSRDTEAFF; DNA: TGTGCCTGGGATTTCTCTAGGGACACTGAAGCTTTCTTT
V: TRBV7-9; D: -; J: TRBJ1-1; size: few; CDR3: CASSLEREAFF; DNA: TGTGCCAGCAGCTTGGAAAGAGAAGCTTTCTTT
V: TRBV20-1; D: -; J: TRBJ2-3; size: -; CDR3: CSARAGDTQYF; DNA: TGCAGTGCTAGAGCGGGGGATACGCAGTATTTT
V: TRBV5-6; D: -; J: TRBJ2-5; size: once; CDR3: CASSPGTDETQYF; DNA: TGTGCCAGCAGCCCCGGGACTGACGAGACCCAGTACTTC
V: TRBV5-1; D: TRBD1; J: TRBJ2-3; size: -; CDR3: CASSPDGQGMDTQYF; DNA: TGCGCCAGCAGCCCGGATGGACAGGGAATGGATACGCAGTATTTT
V: TRBV6-6; D: -; J: TRBJ1-3; size: -; CDR3: CASKLFSGNTIYF; DNA: TGTGCCAGCAAGCTCTTCTCTGGAAACACCATATATTTT
V: TRBV19; D: -; J: TRBJ2-7; size: once; CDR3: CASSIGTAYEQYF; DNA: TGTGCCAGTAGTATAGGGACAGCCTACGAGCAGTACTTC
V: TRBV5-5; D: TRBD1; J: TRBJ1-5; size: once; CDR3: CASSLGGGPAYSNQPQHF; DNA: TGTGCCAGCAGCTTGGGAGGGGGCCCTGCCTATAGCAATCAGCCCCAGCATTTT
V: TRBV11-2; D: -; J: TRBJ2-2; size: few; CDR3: CASSFSETTGELFF; DNA: TGTGCCAGCAGCTTCTCTGAGACCACCGGGGAGCTGTTTTTT
V: TRBV6-1; D: TRBD1; J: TRBJ1-1; size: -; CDR3: CASSRGMNTEAFF; DNA: TGTGCCAGCAGCAGGGGGATGAACACTGAAGCTTTCTTT
V: TRBV5-1; D: -; J: TRBJ2-2; size: -; CDR3: CASSLAGYGELFF; DNA: TGCGCCAGCAGCTTGGCGGGATACGGGGAGCTGTTTTTT
V: TRBV2; D: -; J: TRBJ2-2; size: -; CDR3: CASSVVGAPTGELFF; DNA: TGTGCCAGCAGTGTAGTGGGGGCCCCGACCGGGGAGCTGTTTTTT
V: TRBV28; D: -; J: TRBJ1-5; size: -; CDR3: CASSAYTGYNQPQHF; DNA: TGTGCCAGCAGTGCGTACACAGGGTACAATCAGCCCCAGCATTTT
V: TRBV5-3; D: TRBD1; J: TRBJ1-2; size: few; CDR3: CAREVGQGASGYTF; DNA: TGTGCCCGGGAGGTCGGACAGGGGGCAAGTGGCTACACCTTC
V: TRBV28; D: TRBD1; J: TRBJ1-6; size: -; CDR3: CASSNLGTGVSPLHF; DNA: TGTGCCAGCAGTAATTTAGGGACAGGGGTTTCACCCCTCCACTTT
V: TRBV27; D: -; J: TRBJ1-1; size: -; CDR3: CASSLRGEKEAFF; DNA: TGTGCCAGCAGTTTAAGGGGAGAGAAGGAAGCTTTCTTT
V: TRBV9; D: TRBD1; J: TRBJ1-5; size: -; CDR3: CASSAGTGDNQPQHF; DNA: TGTGCCAGCAGCGCCGGGACAGGCGACAATCAGCCCCAGCATTTT
V: TRBV2; D: -; J: TRBJ1-4; size: -; CDR3: CASKIELLLEKLFF; DNA: TGTGCCAGTAAGATTGAACTCCTCTTGGAAAAACTGTTTTTT
V: TRBV28; D: -; J: TRBJ2-3; size: -; CDR3: CASSLWRTTIDGTQYF; DNA: TGTGCCAGCAGTTTATGGAGGACTACCATTGACGGTACGCAGTATTTT
V: TRBV5-1; D: -; J: TRBJ1-1; size: -; CDR3: CASSLATANTEAFF; DNA: TGCGCCAGCAGCTTGGCGACAGCGAACACTGAAGCTTTCTTT
V: TRBV7-8; D: -; J: TRBJ1-1; size: few; CDR3: CASSLDRSKTEAFF; DNA: TGTGCCAGCAGCTTAGACAGGAGTAAGACTGAAGCTTTCTTT
V: TRBV28; D: -; J: TRBJ1-1; size: once; CDR3: CASSHGLLGYTEAFF; DNA: TGTGCCAGCAGTCACGGACTCCTGGGGTACACTGAAGCTTTCTTT
V: TRBV5-1; D: TRBD2; J: TRBJ2-1; size: once; CDR3: CASSLVGVAGMNEQFF; DNA: TGCGCCAGCAGCTTGGTTGGAGTAGCGGGGATGAATGAGCAGTTCTTC
V: TRBV11-3; D: -; J: TRBJ1-1; size: -; CDR3: CASSLDLMGEAFF; DNA: TGTGCCAGCAGCTTAGATCTCATGGGTGAAGCTTTCTTT
V: TRBV4-2; D: TRBD2; J: TRBJ2-7; size: -; CDR3: CASSQERGAYEQYF; DNA: TGTGCCAGCAGCCAAGAACGGGGGGCCTACGAGCAGTACTTC
V: TRBV29-1; D: TRBD1; J: TRBJ1-1; size: -; CDR3: CSGKGPGQPEAFF; DNA: TGCAGCGGGAAAGGCCCGGGACAGCCCGAAGCTTTCTTT
V: TRBV19; D: -; J: TRBJ2-1; size: -; CDR3: CASSIEFGGPYNEQFF; DNA: TGTGCCAGTAGTATAGAGTTTGGGGGACCCTACAATGAGCAGTTCTTC
V: TRBV6-6; D: -; J: TRBJ2-5; size: -; CDR3: CASSYSGMGHETQYF; DNA: TGTGCCAGCAGTTACTCCGGGATGGGGCACGAGACCCAGTACTTC
V: TRBV28; D: -; J: TRBJ1-6; size: -; CDR3: CASSFGVTLDNSPLHF; DNA: TGTGCCAGCAGTTTTGGAGTTACCCTGGATAATTCACCCCTCCACTTT
V: TRBV5-5; D: -; J: TRBJ2-1; size: -; CDR3: CASSLAVSGQQNEQFF; DNA: TGTGCCAGCAGCTTGGCCGTGTCCGGACAGCAGAATGAGCAGTTCTTC
V: TRBV2; D: -; J: TRBJ1-6; size: -; CDR3: CASRVDIYNSPLHF; DNA: TGTGCCAGCAGGGTCGACATTTATAATTCACCCCTCCACTTT
V: TRBV18; D: -; J: TRBJ2-1; size: -; CDR3: CATSEAPTPNEQFF; DNA: TGTGCCACCTCAGAAGCCCCAACCCCCAATGAGCAGTTCTTC
V: TRBV5-1; D: -; J: TRBJ1-5; size: -; CDR3: CASSLDSANQPQHF; DNA: TGCGCCAGCAGCTTGGATTCGGCGAATCAGCCCCAGCATTTT
V: TRBV6-6; D: -; J: TRBJ1-1; size: -; CDR3: CASRHRDLILNTEAFF; DNA: TGTGCCAGCAGGCACAGGGACCTCATTTTGAACACTGAAGCTTTCTTT
V: TRBV7-9; D: -; J: TRBJ2-2; size: -; CDR3: CANKPRGELFF; DNA: TGTGCCAACAAACCTCGCGGGGAGCTGTTTTTT
V: TRBV19; D: TRBD1; J: TRBJ1-1; size: -; CDR3: CASSQPEGGGAEAFF; DNA: TGTGCCAGTAGTCAACCGGAGGGAGGGGGCGCTGAAGCTTTCTTT
V: TRBV4-1; D: TRBD2; J: TRBJ2-2; size: -; CDR3: CASSQASGGSTGELFF; DNA: TGCGCCAGCAGCCAAGCTAGCGGGGGGTCGACCGGGGAGCTGTTTTTT
V: TRBV19; D: -; J: TRBJ2-3; size: -; CDR3: CASSAGRTDTQYF; DNA: TGTGCCAGTAGTGCTGGCCGCACAGATACGCAGTATTTT
V: TRBV5-1; D: -; J: TRBJ2-2; size: -; CDR3: CASSLGGAGELFF; DNA: TGCGCCAGCAGCTTGGGAGGGGCCGGGGAGCTGTTTTTT
V: TRBV7-6; D: TRBD1; J: TRBJ1-2; size: -; CDR3: CASSPTGGDGYTF; DNA: TGTGCCAGCAGTCCCACAGGGGGCGATGGCTACACCTTC
V: TRBV15; D: -; J: TRBJ2-5; size: -; CDR3: CATSARRYQETQYF; DNA: TGTGCCACCAGCGCAAGGAGGTACCAAGAGACCCAGTACTTC
V: TRBV19; D: TRBD2; J: TRBJ2-1; size: few; CDR3: CASSSRTSGGAAEQFF; DNA: TGTGCCAGTAGTTCCCGGACTAGCGGGGGGGCCGCTGAGCAGTTCTTC
V: TRBV5-1; D: TRBD1; J: TRBJ1-6; size: -; CDR3: CASSLRDRDSPLHF; DNA: TGCGCCAGCAGCTTGAGGGACAGGGATTCACCCCTCCACTTT
V: TRBV5-6; D: -; J: TRBJ2-1; size: -; CDR3: CASSLPAGTNEQFF; DNA: TGTGCCAGCAGTCTCCCGGCAGGGACCAATGAGCAGTTCTTC
V: TRBV9; D: TRBD2; J: TRBJ2-7; size: -; CDR3: CASSPRSGGAYEQYF; DNA: TGTGCCAGCAGCCCGAGGAGCGGGGGGGCCTACGAGCAGTACTTC
V: TRBV7-9; D: -; J: TRBJ2-2; size: -; CDR3: CASSLDGKGELFF; DNA: TGTGCCAGCAGCTTAGATGGGAAAGGGGAGCTGTTTTTT
V: TRBV10-3; D: -; J: TRBJ1-6; size: -; CDR3: CASRGGSSYNSPLHF; DNA: TGTGCCTCCAGAGGGGGGAGCTCCTATAATTCACCCCTCCACTTT
V: TRBV5-6; D: -; J: TRBJ1-4; size: -; CDR3: CASSDDDGKLFF; DNA: TGTGCCAGCAGCGACGATGACGGAAAACTGTTTTTT
V: TRBV10-3; D: -; J: TRBJ2-6; size: -; CDR3: CAISDPGMSSGANVLTF; DNA: TGTGCCATCAGTGACCCGGGAATGAGCTCTGGGGCCAACGTCCTGACTTTC
V: TRBV2; D: -; J: TRBJ2-3; size: -; CDR3: CASSVLRGGTDTQYF; DNA: TGTGCCAGCAGTGTCCTCCGGGGAGGCACAGATACGCAGTATTTT